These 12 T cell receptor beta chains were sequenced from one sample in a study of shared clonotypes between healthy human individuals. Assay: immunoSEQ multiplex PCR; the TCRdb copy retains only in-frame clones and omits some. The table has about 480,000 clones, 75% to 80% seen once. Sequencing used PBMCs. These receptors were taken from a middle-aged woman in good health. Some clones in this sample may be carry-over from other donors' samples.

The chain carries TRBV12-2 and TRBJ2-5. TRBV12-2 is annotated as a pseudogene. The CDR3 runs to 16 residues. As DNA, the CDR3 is TGTGCAAGTCGCTTAGGATTCACGCGAACACAAGAGACCCAGTACTTC. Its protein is CASRLGFTRTQETQYF.

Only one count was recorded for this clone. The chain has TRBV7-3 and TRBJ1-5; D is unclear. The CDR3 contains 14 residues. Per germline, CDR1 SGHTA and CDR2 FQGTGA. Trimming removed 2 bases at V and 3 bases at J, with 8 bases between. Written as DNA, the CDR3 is TGTGCCAGCAGCTTACGCAGCTTCAATCAGCCCCAGCATTTT. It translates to CASSLRSFNQPQHF.

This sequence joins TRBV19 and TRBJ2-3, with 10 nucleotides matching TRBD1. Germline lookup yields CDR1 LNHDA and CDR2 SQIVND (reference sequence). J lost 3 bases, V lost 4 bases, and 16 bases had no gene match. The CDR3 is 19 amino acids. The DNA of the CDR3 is TGTGCCAGTAGTACTCGGACAGGGGGGGCCCTAGACACGACAGATACGCAGTATTTT. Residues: CASSTRTGGALDTTDTQYF.

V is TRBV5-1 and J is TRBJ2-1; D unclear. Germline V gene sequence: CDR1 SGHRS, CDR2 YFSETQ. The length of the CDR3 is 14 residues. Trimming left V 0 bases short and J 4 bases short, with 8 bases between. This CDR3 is CASSLALGYNEQFF. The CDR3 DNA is TGCGCCAGCAGCTTGGCCTTGGGGTACAATGAGCAGTTCTTC.

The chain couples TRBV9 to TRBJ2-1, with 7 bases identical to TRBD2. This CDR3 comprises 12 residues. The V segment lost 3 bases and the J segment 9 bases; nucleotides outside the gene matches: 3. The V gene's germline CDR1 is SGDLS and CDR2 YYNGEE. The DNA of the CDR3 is TGTGCCAGCAGCGACTGGGGGGGTGAGCAGTTCTTC. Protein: CASSDWGGEQFF.

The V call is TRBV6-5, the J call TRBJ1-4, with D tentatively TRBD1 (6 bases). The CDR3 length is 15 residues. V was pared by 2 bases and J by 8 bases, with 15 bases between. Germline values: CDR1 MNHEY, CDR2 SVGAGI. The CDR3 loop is CASSYQTGQAEKLFF. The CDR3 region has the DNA TGTGCCAGCAGTTACCAGACAGGTCAGGCCGAAAAACTGTTTTTT.

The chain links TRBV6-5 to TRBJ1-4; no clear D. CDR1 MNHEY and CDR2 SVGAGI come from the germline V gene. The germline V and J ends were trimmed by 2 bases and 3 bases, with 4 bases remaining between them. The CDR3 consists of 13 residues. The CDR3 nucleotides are TGTGCCAGCAGTTACATTGCTAATGAAAAACTGTTTTTT. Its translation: CASSYIANEKLFF.

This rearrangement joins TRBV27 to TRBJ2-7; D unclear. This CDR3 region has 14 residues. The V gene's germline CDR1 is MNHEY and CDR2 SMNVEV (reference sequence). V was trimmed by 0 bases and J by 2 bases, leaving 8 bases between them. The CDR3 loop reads CASSLSRATYEQYF. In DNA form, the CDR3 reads TGTGCCAGCAGTTTATCGCGAGCTACCTACGAGCAGTACTTC.

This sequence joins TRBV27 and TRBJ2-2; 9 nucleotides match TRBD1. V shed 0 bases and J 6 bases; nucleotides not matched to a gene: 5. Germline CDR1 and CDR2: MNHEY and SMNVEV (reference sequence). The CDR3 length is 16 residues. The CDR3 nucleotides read TGTGCCAGCAGTTTATCGGACAGGGGAGGGCCCGGGGAGCTGTTTTTT. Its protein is CASSLSDRGGPGELFF.

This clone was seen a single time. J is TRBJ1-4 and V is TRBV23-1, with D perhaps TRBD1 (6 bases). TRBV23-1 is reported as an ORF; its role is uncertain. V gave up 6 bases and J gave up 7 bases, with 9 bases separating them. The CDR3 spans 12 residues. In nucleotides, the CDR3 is TGCGCCAGCAGACAGGGTCGTGAAAAACTGTTTTTT. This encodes CASRQGREKLFF.

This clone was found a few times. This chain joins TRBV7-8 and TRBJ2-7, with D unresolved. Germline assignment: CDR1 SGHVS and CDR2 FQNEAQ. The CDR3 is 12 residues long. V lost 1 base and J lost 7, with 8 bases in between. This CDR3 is CASSLGPQEQYF. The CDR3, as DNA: TGTGCCAGCAGCTTAGGACCACAAGAGCAGTACTTC.

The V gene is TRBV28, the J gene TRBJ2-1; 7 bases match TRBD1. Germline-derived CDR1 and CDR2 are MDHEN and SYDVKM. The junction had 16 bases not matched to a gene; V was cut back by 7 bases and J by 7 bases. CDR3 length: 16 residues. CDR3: CASTPRGTAPWNEQFF. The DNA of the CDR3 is TGTGCCAGCACCCCCAGGGGGACAGCACCCTGGAATGAGCAGTTCTTC.